The 2 T cell receptor beta chains below were found in one sample sequenced in a study of T cell responses to AZD1222 COVID-19 vaccine. Data came from immunoSEQ multiplex PCR; TCRdb stores just in-frame clones and leaves some out. Of 180,000 or so clones in the sample, around 88% were seen once. Sequenced material: peripheral blood, taken on day 0 of AZD1222 vaccination. These receptor sequences come from an adult in good health.

This chain uses TRBV12-3 or TRBV12-4 with TRBJ2-1; 10 positions match TRBD2. V gave up 2 bases and J gave up 13 bases; unmatched junction bases: 2. The length of the CDR3 is 12 residues. The CDR3 coding sequence is TGTGCCAGCAGTTTAAGCGGGGGGGGTCAGTTCTTC. It encodes CASSLSGGGQFF.

The chain links TRBV10-3 to TRBJ1-1; D gene ambiguous. The CDR3 spans 11 residues. The V and J ends lost 10 bases and 3 bases respectively, with 9 bases between them. Looked up from germline, CDR1 is ENHRY and CDR2 is SYGVKD. The CDR3 region has the DNA TGTGCCACAGTCCGGGACACTGAAGCTTTCTTT. It specifies CATVRDTEAFF.